The clone carrying this TCR beta chain has only a few counts. CDR1 and CDR2 from the germline V gene are MDHEN and SYDVKM. The CDR3 has 15 amino acids. V trimming: 6 bases; J trimming: 4 bases; junction bases outside the gene matches: 9. The authors' processing: Scientists estimated how many nucleated cells there were by amplifying reference gene primers. The repertoire was sequenced with immunoSEQ multiplex PCR; TCRdb's copy has only in-frame clones and lacks some. D and trimming were read from the DNA, whereas the V and J calls and clone size are those reported in that table. The table shows approximately 310,000 clones, with roughly 91% occurring only once. The data belong to a study of blood T cell repertoires in COVID-19. Whole-study context: COVID-19 samples, acute and convalescent, were from the United States, Italy and Spain. Nucleic acid was either cDNA or gDNA, and it came from T cells, B-cell-depleted T cells, or PBMCs.

V usage is TRBV28 and J usage is TRBJ1-1; 9 nucleotides align to TRBD1. The TCR was taken from a man in his fifties or sixties with active or convalescent COVID-19. The sequencing sample was made of peripheral blood. CDR3 sequence: CASRDITGGGTEAFF. The CDR3, as DNA: TGTGCCAGCAGGGACATTACAGGGGGCGGCACTGAAGCTTTCTTT.